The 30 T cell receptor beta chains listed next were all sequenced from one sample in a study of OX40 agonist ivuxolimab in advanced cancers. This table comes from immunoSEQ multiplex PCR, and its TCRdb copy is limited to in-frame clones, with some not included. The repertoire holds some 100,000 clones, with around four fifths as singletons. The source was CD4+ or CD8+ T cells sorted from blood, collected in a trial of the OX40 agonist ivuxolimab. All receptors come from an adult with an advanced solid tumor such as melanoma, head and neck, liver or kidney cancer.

The CDR3 bases are TGCGCCAGCAGCCGGAGCGATAGGGCCGGGGAGCTGTTTTTT. Amino acids: CASSRSDRAGELFF. The V gene is TRBV5-1, the J gene TRBJ2-2; D is undetermined. Germline values: CDR1 SGHRS, CDR2 YFSETQ. V lost 4 bases and J 6 bases, leaving 13 bases between the germline ends. This CDR3 contains 14 residues. The full variable domain, with the rest looked up from reference TRBV5-1 and TRBJ2-2, is KAGVTQTPRYLIKTRGQQVTLSCSPISGHRSVSWYQQTPGQGLQFLFEYFSETQRNKGNFPGRFSGRQFSNSRSEMNVSTLELGDSALYLCASSRSDRAGELFFGEGSRLTVL.

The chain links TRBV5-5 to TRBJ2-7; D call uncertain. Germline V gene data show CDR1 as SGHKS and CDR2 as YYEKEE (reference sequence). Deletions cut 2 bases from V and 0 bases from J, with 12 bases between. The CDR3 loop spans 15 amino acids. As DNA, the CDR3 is TGTGCCAGCAGCTTATACCTGCCGAGCTCCTACGAGCAGTACTTC. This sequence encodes CASSLYLPSSYEQYF.

The CDR3 nucleotides read TGTGCCAGCAGTGAATCAGCCCGGGCACCGAACACTGAAGCTTTCTTT. Amino acids: CASSESARAPNTEAFF. The chain carries TRBV25-1 and TRBJ1-1; D unclear. Germline CDR1 MGHDK, CDR2 SYGVNS. V was pared by 1 base and J by 1 base, with 13 bases between. This CDR3 region has 16 residues. The whole variable domain, filled in from reference TRBV25-1 and TRBJ1-1, reads EADIYQTPRYLVIGTGKKITLECSQTMGHDKMYWYQQDPGMELHLIHYSYGVNSTEKGDLSSESTVSRIRTEHFPLTLESARPSHTSQYLCASSESARAPNTEAFFGQGTRLTVV.

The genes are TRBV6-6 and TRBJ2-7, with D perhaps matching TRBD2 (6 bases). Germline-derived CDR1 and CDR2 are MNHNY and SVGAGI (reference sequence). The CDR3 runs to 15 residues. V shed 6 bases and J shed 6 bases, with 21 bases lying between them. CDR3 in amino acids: CASRRTGVGDSEQYV. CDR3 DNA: TGTGCCAGCAGACGTACGGGAGTAGGGGATAGCGAGCAGTACGTC.

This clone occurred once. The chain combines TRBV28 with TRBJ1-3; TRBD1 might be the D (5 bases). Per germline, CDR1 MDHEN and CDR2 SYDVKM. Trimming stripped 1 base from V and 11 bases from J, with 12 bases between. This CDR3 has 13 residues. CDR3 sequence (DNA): TGTGCCAGCAGTTTATTTGGGGGTTTATCCATATATTTT. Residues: CASSLFGGLSIYF.

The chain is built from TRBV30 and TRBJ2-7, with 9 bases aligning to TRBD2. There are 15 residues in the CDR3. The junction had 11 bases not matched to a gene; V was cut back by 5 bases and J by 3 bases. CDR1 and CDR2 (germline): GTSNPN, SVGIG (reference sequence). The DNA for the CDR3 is TGTGCCTGGGTTAATAAACTAGCGGGTAGCTACGAGCAGTACTTC. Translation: CAWVNKLAGSYEQYF.

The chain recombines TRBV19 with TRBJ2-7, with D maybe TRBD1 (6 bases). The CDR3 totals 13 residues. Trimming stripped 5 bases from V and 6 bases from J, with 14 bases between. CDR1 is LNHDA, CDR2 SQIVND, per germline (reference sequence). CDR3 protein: CASSLPGAIEQYF. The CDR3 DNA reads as TGTGCCAGTAGTTTACCAGGGGCGATCGAGCAGTACTTC.

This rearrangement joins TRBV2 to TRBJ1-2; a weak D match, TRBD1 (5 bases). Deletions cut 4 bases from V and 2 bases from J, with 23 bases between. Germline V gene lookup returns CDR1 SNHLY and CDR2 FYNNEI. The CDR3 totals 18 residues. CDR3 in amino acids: CASSVGAVGTSKNYGYTF. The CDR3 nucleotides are TGTGCCAGCAGTGTGGGTGCAGTGGGGACTTCCAAAAACTATGGCTACACCTTC.

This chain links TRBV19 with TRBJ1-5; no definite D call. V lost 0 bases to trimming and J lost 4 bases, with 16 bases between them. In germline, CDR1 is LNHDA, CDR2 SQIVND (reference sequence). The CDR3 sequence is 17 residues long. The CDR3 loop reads CASSIESGRSLNQPQHF. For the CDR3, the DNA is TGTGCCAGTAGTATAGAAAGCGGCAGGTCTCTAAATCAGCCCCAGCATTTT.

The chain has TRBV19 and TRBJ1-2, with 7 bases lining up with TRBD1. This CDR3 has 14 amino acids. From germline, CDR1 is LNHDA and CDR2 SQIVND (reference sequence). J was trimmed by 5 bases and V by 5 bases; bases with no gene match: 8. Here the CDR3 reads CASSPTGTAYGYTF. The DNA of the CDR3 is TGTGCCAGTAGTCCAACCGGGACAGCGTATGGCTACACCTTC.

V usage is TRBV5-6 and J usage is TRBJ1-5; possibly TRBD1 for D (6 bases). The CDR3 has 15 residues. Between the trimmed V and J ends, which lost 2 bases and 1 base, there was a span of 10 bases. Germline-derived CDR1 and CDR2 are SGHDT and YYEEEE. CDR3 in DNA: TGTGCCAGCAGCTTAGGGGGGTGGAGCAATCAGCCCCAGCATTTT. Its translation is CASSLGGWSNQPQHF.

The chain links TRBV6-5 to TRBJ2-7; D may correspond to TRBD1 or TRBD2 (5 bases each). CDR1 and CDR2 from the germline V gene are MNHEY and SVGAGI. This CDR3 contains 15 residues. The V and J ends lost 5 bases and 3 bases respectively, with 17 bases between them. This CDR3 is CASSGPQGGGYEQYF. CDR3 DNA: TGTGCCAGCAGTGGCCCGCAGGGTGGAGGCTACGAGCAGTACTTC.

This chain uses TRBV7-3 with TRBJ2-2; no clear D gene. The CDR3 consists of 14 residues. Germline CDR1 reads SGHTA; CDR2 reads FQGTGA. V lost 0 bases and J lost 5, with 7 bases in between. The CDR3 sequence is CASSLTKVTGELFF. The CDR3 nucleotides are TGTGCCAGCAGCTTAACAAAGGTGACCGGGGAGCTGTTTTTT.

The chain's CDR3 is CSVGATYEQYF. The DNA for the CDR3 is TGCAGCGTTGGCGCCACCTACGAGCAGTACTTC. The genes are TRBV29-1 and TRBJ2-7; D call uncertain. The CDR3 covers 11 residues. CDR1 is SQVTM and CDR2 is ANQGSEA in the germline V gene. V was trimmed by 4 bases and J by 2 bases, leaving 6 bases between them.

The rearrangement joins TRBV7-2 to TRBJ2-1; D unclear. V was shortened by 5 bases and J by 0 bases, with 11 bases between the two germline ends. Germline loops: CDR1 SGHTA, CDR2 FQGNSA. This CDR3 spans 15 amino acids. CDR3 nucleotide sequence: TGTGCCAGCAGCAGTAGCTTGTTCTCCTACAATGAGCAGTTCTTC. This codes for CASSSSLFSYNEQFF. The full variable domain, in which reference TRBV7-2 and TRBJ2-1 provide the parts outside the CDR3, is GAGVSQSPSNKVTEKGKDVELRCDPISGHTALYWYRQSLGQGLEFLIYFQGNSAPDKSGLPSDRFSAERTGGSVSTLTIQRTQQEDSAVYLCASSSSLFSYNEQFFGPGTRLTVL.

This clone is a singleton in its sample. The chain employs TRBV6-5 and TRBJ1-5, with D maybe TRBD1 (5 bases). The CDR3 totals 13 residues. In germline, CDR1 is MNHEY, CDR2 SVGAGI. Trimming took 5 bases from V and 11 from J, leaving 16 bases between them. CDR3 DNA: TGTGCCAGCAGTCCAACGGACATGAGGGCCCAGCATTTT. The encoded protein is CASSPTDMRAQHF.

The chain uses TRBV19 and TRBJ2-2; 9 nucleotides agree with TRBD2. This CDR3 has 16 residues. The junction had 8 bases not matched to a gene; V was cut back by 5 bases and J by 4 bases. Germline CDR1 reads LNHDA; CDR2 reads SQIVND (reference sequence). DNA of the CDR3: TGTGCCAGTAGTCCAGCGGGGGGCCGATTCACCGGGGAGCTGTTTTTT. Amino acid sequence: CASSPAGGRFTGELFF.

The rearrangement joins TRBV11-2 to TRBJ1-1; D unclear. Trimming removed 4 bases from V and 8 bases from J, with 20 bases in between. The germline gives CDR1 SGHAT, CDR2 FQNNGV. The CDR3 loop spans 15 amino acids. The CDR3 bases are TGTGCCAGCAGCTGGGGATCGGAGAGGTCTGTGGAAGCTTTCTTT. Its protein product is CASSWGSERSVEAFF.

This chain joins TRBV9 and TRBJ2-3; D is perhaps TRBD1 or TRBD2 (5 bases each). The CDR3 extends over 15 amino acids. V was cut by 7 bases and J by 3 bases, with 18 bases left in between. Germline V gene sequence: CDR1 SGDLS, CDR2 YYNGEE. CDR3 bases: TGTGCCAGCGCATTAACCCTCGAGGGGACAGATACGCAGTATTTT. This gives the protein CASALTLEGTDTQYF.

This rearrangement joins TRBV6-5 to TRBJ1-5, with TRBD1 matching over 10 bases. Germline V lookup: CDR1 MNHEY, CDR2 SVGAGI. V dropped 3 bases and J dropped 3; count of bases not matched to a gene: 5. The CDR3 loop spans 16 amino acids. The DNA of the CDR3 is TGTGCCAGCAGTTATTCCGGACAGGGGGACAATCAGCCCCAGCATTTT. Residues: CASSYSGQGDNQPQHF.

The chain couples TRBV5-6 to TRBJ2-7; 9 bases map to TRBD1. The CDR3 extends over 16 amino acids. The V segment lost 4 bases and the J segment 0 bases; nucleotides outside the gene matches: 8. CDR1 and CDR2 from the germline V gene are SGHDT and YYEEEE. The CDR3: CASSPYGTGSSYEQYF. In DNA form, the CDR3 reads TGTGCCAGCAGCCCCTACGGGACAGGGAGCTCCTACGAGCAGTACTTC.

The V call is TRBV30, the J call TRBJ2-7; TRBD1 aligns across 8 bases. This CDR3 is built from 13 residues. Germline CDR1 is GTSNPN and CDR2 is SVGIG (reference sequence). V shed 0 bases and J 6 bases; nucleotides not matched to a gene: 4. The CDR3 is CAWSVQGGGEQYF. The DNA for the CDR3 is TGTGCCTGGAGTGTACAGGGGGGCGGCGAGCAGTACTTC.

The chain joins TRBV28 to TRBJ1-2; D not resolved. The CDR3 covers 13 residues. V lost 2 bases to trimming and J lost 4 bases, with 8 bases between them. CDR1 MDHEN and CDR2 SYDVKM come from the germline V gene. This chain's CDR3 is CASSLTLSYGYTF. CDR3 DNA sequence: TGTGCCAGCAGTTTAACCCTAAGCTATGGCTACACCTTC.

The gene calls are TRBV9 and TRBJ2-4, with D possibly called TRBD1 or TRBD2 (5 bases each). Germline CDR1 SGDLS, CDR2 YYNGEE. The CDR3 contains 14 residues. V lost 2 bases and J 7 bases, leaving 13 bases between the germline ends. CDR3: CASSVGRPPNIQYF. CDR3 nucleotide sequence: TGTGCCAGCAGCGTGGGACGGCCCCCGAACATTCAGTACTTC.

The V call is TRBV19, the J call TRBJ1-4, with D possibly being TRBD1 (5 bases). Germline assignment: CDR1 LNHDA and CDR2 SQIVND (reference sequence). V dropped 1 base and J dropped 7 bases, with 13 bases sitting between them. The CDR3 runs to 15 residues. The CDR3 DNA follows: TGTGCCAGTAGTATAGCTGGGACGCAGGGTGAAAAACTGTTTTTT. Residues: CASSIAGTQGEKLFF.

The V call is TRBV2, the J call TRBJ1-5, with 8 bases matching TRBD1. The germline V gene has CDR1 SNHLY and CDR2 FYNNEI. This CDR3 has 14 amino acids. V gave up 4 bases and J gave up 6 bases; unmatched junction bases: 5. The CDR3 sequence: CASSGQGASQPQHF. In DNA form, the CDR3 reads TGTGCCAGCAGTGGGCAGGGGGCGAGTCAGCCCCAGCATTTT.

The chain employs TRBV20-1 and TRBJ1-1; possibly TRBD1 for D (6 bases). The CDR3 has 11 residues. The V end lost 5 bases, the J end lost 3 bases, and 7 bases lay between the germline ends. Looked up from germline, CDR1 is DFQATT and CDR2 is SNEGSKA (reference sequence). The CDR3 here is CSAYRDTEAFF. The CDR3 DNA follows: TGCAGTGCTTACAGGGACACTGAAGCTTTCTTT.

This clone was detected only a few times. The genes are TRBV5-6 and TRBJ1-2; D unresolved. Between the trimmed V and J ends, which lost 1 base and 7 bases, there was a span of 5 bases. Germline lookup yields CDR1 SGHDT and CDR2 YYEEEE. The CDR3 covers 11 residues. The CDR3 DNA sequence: TGTGCCAGCAGCTTGTTAAGTGGCTACACCTTC. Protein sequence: CASSLLSGYTF.

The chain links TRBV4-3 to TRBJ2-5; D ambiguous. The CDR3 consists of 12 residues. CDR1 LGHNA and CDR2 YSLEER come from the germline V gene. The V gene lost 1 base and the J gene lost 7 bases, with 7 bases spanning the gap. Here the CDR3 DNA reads TGCGCCAGCAGCCAAGCGGGTGGGACCCAGTACTTC. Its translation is CASSQAGGTQYF.

CDR3 sequence (DNA): TGCAGCGTTAGTGACCCGCGTGGAAACATTCAGTACTTC. Its translation is CSVSDPRGNIQYF. The gene calls are TRBV29-1 and TRBJ2-4; D gene unclear. Per germline, CDR1 SQVTM and CDR2 ANQGSEA. The CDR3 extends over 13 amino acids. Between the trimmed V and J ends, which lost 5 bases and 6 bases, there was a span of 14 bases.